A single sample gave rise to the 16 T cell receptor beta chains below, sequenced in a study of shared clonotypes between healthy human individuals. TCRdb keeps only in-frame clones here, not all; method: immunoSEQ multiplex PCR. The sample lists about 960,000 clones; about three quarters were seen once. Sequenced: memory CD4+ T cells sorted from blood. Subset reported: CD45RA-negative fraction. These receptors were taken from a man between 18 and 29 years old in good health.

V gene TRBV7-2 combines with J gene TRBJ2-1, with 9 positions matching TRBD2. Germline CDR1 reads SGHTA; CDR2 reads FQGNSA. Trimming removed 2 bases from V and 9 bases from J; junction bases left unmatched: 5. CDR3 length: 14 residues. The DNA for the CDR3 is TGTGCCAGCAGCTTATTCCTAGCGGGGAGTGAGCAGTTCTTC. Its translation is CASSLFLAGSEQFF.

This clone was found a few times. V usage is TRBV12-5 and J usage is TRBJ2-1, with unresolved D. The CDR3 length is 11 residues. Trimming pared 3 bases from V and 8 bases from J, leaving 5 bases between. CDR1 LGHNT and CDR2 FRNRAP come from the germline V gene. CDR3 in amino acids: CASGLKDEQFF. As DNA, the CDR3 is TGTGCTAGTGGTTTAAAGGATGAGCAGTTCTTC. The variable domain in full, completed from reference TRBV12-5 and TRBJ2-1, reads DARVTQTPRHKVTEMGQEVTMRCQPILGHNTVFWYRQTMMQGLELLAYFRNRAPLDDSGMPKDRFSAEMPDATLATLKIQPSEPRDSAVYFCASGLKDEQFFGPGTRLTVL.

The V call is TRBV5-4, the J call TRBJ2-7; D not certain. V lost 0 bases and J lost 5, with 9 bases in between. Germline loops: CDR1 SGHNT, CDR2 YYREEE (reference sequence). The CDR3 runs 13 residues. This chain's CDR3 is CASSLGGTNEQYF. In DNA form, the CDR3 reads TGTGCCAGCAGCTTGGGGGGAACAAACGAGCAGTACTTC.

The chain recombines TRBV14 with TRBJ2-7, with D tentatively TRBD2 (6 bases). The CDR3 totals 20 residues. The V and J ends lost 0 bases and 3 bases respectively, with 27 bases between them. Germline V lookup: CDR1 SGHDN, CDR2 FVKESK. The CDR3 bases are TGTGCCAGCAGCCAAGAAGGAGGGACGATGAAGGGAAATCTGGTCTACGAGCAGTACTTC. It codes for CASSQEGGTMKGNLVYEQYF.

The chain carries TRBV4-3 and TRBJ2-7, with D perhaps TRBD2 (5 bases). The CDR3 extends over 15 amino acids. The germline V gene has CDR1 LGHNA and CDR2 YSLEER. V lost 3 bases and J 0 bases, leaving 12 bases between the germline ends. CDR3 bases: TGCGCCAGCAGCCAGGAGAGGGAGAGCTCCTACGAGCAGTACTTC. Encoded protein: CASSQERESSYEQYF.

Note on this clone: Other DNA sequences in the same sample also yield this CDR3. V usage is TRBV5-1 and J usage is TRBJ2-3; D not certain. V was clipped by 0 bases and J by 2 bases, with 7 bases between them. The CDR3 is 14 amino acids. Germline V gene data show CDR1 as SGHRS and CDR2 as YFSETQ. The CDR3 loop is CASSLGGFTDTQYF. The CDR3 nucleotides read TGCGCCAGCAGCTTGGGGGGTTTCACAGATACGCAGTATTTT.

V is TRBV9 and J is TRBJ1-6; possibly TRBD1 for D (5 bases). The CDR3 consists of 14 residues. Germline values: CDR1 SGDLS, CDR2 YYNGEE. V was clipped by 3 bases and J by 6 bases, with 10 bases between them. CDR3: CASSETVRNSPLHF. For the CDR3, the DNA is TGTGCCAGCAGCGAGACAGTACGTAATTCACCCCTCCACTTT.

The chain uses TRBV19 and TRBJ2-3, with D tentatively TRBD2 (5 bases). Trimming cost V 6 bases and J 1 base, with 14 bases left between them. The CDR3 runs to 15 residues. Germline loops: CDR1 LNHDA, CDR2 SQIVND (reference sequence). In DNA form, the CDR3 reads TGTGCCAGTAGGCCTGGCGGGCGGCGCACAGATACGCAGTATTTT. Protein sequence: CASRPGGRRTDTQYF.

The genes are TRBV27 and TRBJ1-4; D not certain. With 5 bases removed from V and 0 bases from J, the gap between germline ends came to 10 bases. This CDR3 is built from 15 residues. From germline, CDR1 is MNHEY and CDR2 SMNVEV (reference sequence). This chain's CDR3 is CASSLRGATNEKLFF. DNA of the CDR3: TGTGCCAGCAGTCTTCGGGGAGCAACTAATGAAAAACTGTTTTTT.

The V and J genes are TRBV19 and TRBJ2-1; D possibly matches TRBD1 or TRBD2 (5 bases each). CDR1 and CDR2 from the germline V gene are LNHDA and SQIVND (reference sequence). V dropped 1 base and J dropped 10 bases, with 11 bases sitting between them. The CDR3 totals 13 residues. The CDR3 sequence is CASSIGAGTEQFF. In nucleotides, the CDR3 is TGTGCCAGTAGTATAGGGGCAGGGACCGAGCAGTTCTTC.

The rearrangement uses TRBV27 and TRBJ2-7; the match to TRBD2 covers 9 bases. The CDR3 consists of 13 residues. Trimming removed 6 bases from V and 4 bases from J; junction bases left unmatched: 4. Germline-derived CDR1 and CDR2 are MNHEY and SMNVEV (reference sequence). Written as DNA, the CDR3 is TGTGCCAGCAGACGACTAGCGGAATACGAGCAGTACTTC. Its protein is CASRRLAEYEQYF.

V gene TRBV5-1 combines with J gene TRBJ2-3; D unclear. The germline gives CDR1 SGHRS, CDR2 YFSETQ. V lost 7 bases, J lost 2 bases, and 14 bases lay in between. The CDR3 extends over 14 amino acids. This CDR3 reads CASRMRLNTDTQYF. The CDR3, as DNA: TGCGCCAGCCGAATGCGGTTGAACACAGATACGCAGTATTTT. Based on the CDR3 plus reference TRBV5-1 and TRBJ2-3, the full variable domain is KAGVTQTPRYLIKTRGQQVTLSCSPISGHRSVSWYQQTPGQGLQFLFEYFSETQRNKGNFPGRFSGRQFSNSRSEMNVSTLELGDSALYLCASRMRLNTDTQYFGPGTRLTVL.

This rearrangement joins TRBV28 to TRBJ2-5; D is unclear. CDR1 and CDR2 (germline): MDHEN, SYDVKM. The CDR3 has 14 amino acids. V was pared by 5 bases and J by 2 bases, with 12 bases between. The CDR3 here is CASSAGPRQETQYF. The CDR3 coding sequence is TGTGCCAGCAGTGCCGGGCCCCGACAAGAGACCCAGTACTTC.

Concerning this clone itself: A much larger clone lies a single base off, so this may be a read error. V is TRBV7-6 and J is TRBJ1-2; D uncertain. The germline V gene has CDR1 SGHVS and CDR2 FNYEAQ. There are 12 residues in the CDR3. The V and J ends lost 1 base and 4 bases respectively, with 4 bases between them. CDR3 residues: CASSLDGYGYTF. The CDR3 DNA reads as TGTGCCAGCAGCTTAGATGGCTATGGCTACACCTTC.

This clone turned up a few times. The chain has TRBV20-1 and TRBJ1-1; D remains ambiguous. There are 11 residues in the CDR3. V was shortened by 3 bases and J by 6 bases, with 8 bases between the two germline ends. Germline V gives CDR1 DFQATT, CDR2 SNEGSKA (reference sequence). CDR3 in DNA: TGCAGTGCTAGTCTGGGTTCTGAAGCTTTCTTT. Amino acids: CSASLGSEAFF.

V usage is TRBV12-5 and J usage is TRBJ2-2, with TRBD1 identical over 8 bases. J gave up 6 bases and V 0 bases, and 6 bases lay outside the gene matches. This CDR3 contains 16 residues. Germline V gene data show CDR1 as LGHNT and CDR2 as FRNRAP. The CDR3 bases are TGTGCTAGTGGTTTGGTCAGGGGGCGGTCATCCGGGGAGCTGTTTTTT. Its translation: CASGLVRGRSSGELFF.